This note documents a single T cell receptor (beta chain) sequence. The ends were cut back, 2 bases at V and 2 bases at J, with 10 bases in the middle. CDR1 is ENHRY, CDR2 SYGVKD, per germline. This CDR3 region has 14 residues. This record comes from a study of cytomegalovirus exposure and HLA in healthy donors. PCR was performed using 60 Vbeta and 13 Jbeta primers. Some clones are missing from TCRdb's copy, which holds only in-frame ones; the method was immunoSEQ multiplex PCR. The sample records approximately 220,000 clones, approximately 88% being singletons. The genes are TRBV10-3 and TRBJ2-7; possibly TRBD1 for D (5 bases). The clonotype originates from a boy younger than 10 in good health and CMV-seronegative. Material: PBMCs. Here the CDR3 reads CAISEIRDPYEQYF. DNA of the CDR3: TGTGCCATCAGTGAGATCAGGGATCCCTACGAGCAGTACTTC.